These 31 T cell receptor beta chains originate from one sample sequenced in a study of blood T cell repertoires in COVID-19. Assay used: immunoSEQ multiplex PCR; TCRdb lists only in-frame clones, some missing. The sample has some 43,000 clones; roughly 84% are singletons. The sample consisted of peripheral blood. The receptors here all came from a man aged 50-60 years with active or convalescent COVID-19.

The chain recombines TRBV5-4 with TRBJ2-7, with TRBD1 identical over 8 bases. Germline values: CDR1 SGHNT, CDR2 YYREEE (reference sequence). The trim removed 4 bases at V and 4 bases at J, leaving 7 bases unmatched. CDR3 length equals 14 residues. Written as DNA, the CDR3 is TGTGCCAGCAGCGTCGGACAGGGATTTTACGAGCAGTACTTC. Its protein is CASSVGQGFYEQYF.

The chain recombines TRBV6-5 with TRBJ2-7; TRBD1 matches at 9 bases. The V gene's germline CDR1 is MNHEY and CDR2 SVGAGI. The CDR3 has 15 amino acids. V was pared by 5 bases and J by 5 bases, with 10 bases of the junction left unmatched. CDR3 residues: CASSTLGQGYDEQYF. In nucleotides, the CDR3 is TGTGCCAGCAGTACCCTCGGACAGGGGTACGACGAGCAGTACTTC.

The genes are TRBV24-1 and TRBJ2-1; D is unclear. From germline, CDR1 is KGHDR and CDR2 SFDVKD. The CDR3 sequence is 13 residues long. Trimming left V 2 bases short and J 5 bases short, with 6 bases between. The CDR3 region has the DNA TGTGCCACCAGTGATTCAGTCAACAATGAGCAGTTCTTC. It specifies CATSDSVNNEQFF.

The chain couples TRBV24-1 to TRBJ2-7, with 9 bases matching TRBD1. Germline assignment: CDR1 KGHDR and CDR2 SFDVKD. V was clipped by 4 bases and J by 2 bases; unmatched bases: 8. The CDR3 is made up of 16 amino acids. Here the CDR3 DNA reads TGTGCCACCAGTGAAAAGGACAGGGGTCCCCCCTACGAGCAGTACTTC. It encodes CATSEKDRGPPYEQYF.

V gene TRBV6-1 combines with J gene TRBJ1-1, with 8 bases matching TRBD1. There are 14 residues in the CDR3. The V gene's germline CDR1 is MNHNS and CDR2 SASEGT. V trimming: 8 bases; J trimming: 1 base; junction bases outside the gene matches: 6. CDR3 nucleotides: TGTGCCAGCCGACCCGGGACAGGGAACACTGAAGCTTTCTTT. Encoded protein: CASRPGTGNTEAFF.

V and J are TRBV12-2 and TRBJ2-6; the DNA was not compared with TRBD1, the D call given in the table. TRBV12-2 is tagged as a pseudogene. The CDR3 runs to 17 residues. CDR3 nucleotide sequence: TGTGCAAGTCGCAGAGACGCAGGTTTCTCTGGGGCCAACGTCCTGACTTTC. This sequence encodes CASRRDAGFSGANVLTF.

The chain uses TRBV9 and TRBJ2-1; TRBD1 matches 10 bases. CDR1 and CDR2 (germline): SGDLS, YYNGEE. The CDR3 has 19 residues. The trim removed 4 bases at V and 3 bases at J, leaving 16 bases unmatched. CDR3 bases: TGTGCCAGCAGCCGCACTTTATCAGCGGGACAGGGGTACTACAATGAGCAGTTCTTC. Residues: CASSRTLSAGQGYYNEQFF.

This rearrangement joins TRBV4-2 to TRBJ2-3, with 9 bases fitting TRBD2. V shed 1 base, J shed 1 base, and the junction held 3 bases outside the gene matches. The CDR3 has 16 amino acids. CDR1 and CDR2 (germline): LGHNA, YNFKEQ. The CDR3 nucleotides read TGTGCCAGCAGCCAAGTGTCTAGCGGGGGCACAGATACGCAGTATTTT. Encoded protein: CASSQVSSGGTDTQYF.

The chain carries TRBV11-2 and TRBJ1-5; tentatively, D is TRBD1 (6 bases). Germline lookup yields CDR1 SGHAT and CDR2 FQNNGV. V lost 5 bases and J 2 bases, leaving 7 bases between the germline ends. The CDR3 sequence is 13 residues long. The CDR3 sequence: CASSPGGNQPQHF. CDR3 nucleotides: TGTGCCAGCAGCCCAGGGGGCAATCAGCCCCAGCATTTT.

V gene TRBV29-1 combines with J gene TRBJ2-1; D is possibly TRBD2 (6 bases). The CDR3 consists of 14 residues. Germline CDR1 reads SQVTM; CDR2 reads ANQGSEA. V lost 4 bases and J 2 bases, leaving 12 bases between the germline ends. This chain's CDR3 is CSVGRDTTYNEQFF. The CDR3 DNA reads as TGCAGCGTTGGGCGGGATACTACCTACAATGAGCAGTTCTTC.

This clone was observed once. The V and J genes are TRBV10-1 and TRBJ2-1; D is perhaps TRBD1 (5 bases). The V end lost 1 base, the J end lost 9 bases, and 7 bases lay between the germline ends. The CDR3 consists of 12 residues. Germline CDR1 and CDR2: WNHNN and SYGVQD (reference sequence). Written as DNA, the CDR3 is TGCGCCAGCAGTGAGTGGCAGGGTGAGCAGTTCTTC. This codes for CASSEWQGEQFF.

The chain employs TRBV19 and TRBJ1-2, with 8 bases aligning to TRBD1. With V trimmed by 4 bases and J by 8 bases, 9 bases remained unmatched. This CDR3 region has 14 residues. The germline gives CDR1 LNHDA, CDR2 SQIVND (reference sequence). The CDR3 sequence is CASSTFQGARGYTF. Written as DNA, the CDR3 is TGTGCCAGTAGTACCTTTCAGGGGGCGCGGGGCTACACCTTC.

The gene calls are TRBV10-3 and TRBJ1-4; D might be TRBD1 (5 bases). Germline assignment: CDR1 ENHRY and CDR2 SYGVKD. V was shortened by 6 bases and J by 8 bases, with 13 bases between the two germline ends. The CDR3 consists of 13 residues. The CDR3 DNA follows: TGTGCCATCAGCCCCAGGGCTGGCGAAAAACTGTTTTTT. The encoded protein is CAISPRAGEKLFF.

This clone was counted between two and nine times. The V and J genes are TRBV14 and TRBJ2-2, with a possible D match to TRBD1 (6 bases). This CDR3 contains 13 residues. CDR1 and CDR2 from the germline V gene are SGHDN and FVKESK. V dropped 4 bases and J dropped 7 bases, with 10 bases sitting between them. The CDR3 region has the DNA TGTGCCAGCAGCCCAGGGGATTACGGGGAGCTGTTTTTT. Amino acids: CASSPGDYGELFF.

The gene calls are TRBV4-2 and TRBJ2-7; D is possibly TRBD1 (5 bases). The CDR3 runs 14 residues. CDR1 is LGHNA, CDR2 YNFKEQ, per germline. The V gene lost 0 bases and the J gene lost 1 base, with 7 bases spanning the gap. CDR3 region: CASSQDQGSYEQYF. The CDR3 DNA reads as TGTGCCAGCAGCCAAGATCAGGGTTCCTACGAGCAGTACTTC.

The rearrangement joins TRBV7-6 to TRBJ1-1; 8 nucleotides agree with TRBD1. Looked up from germline, CDR1 is SGHVS and CDR2 is FNYEAQ. J gave up 2 bases and V 5 bases, and 7 bases lay outside the gene matches. The CDR3 has 15 amino acids. The CDR3 DNA is TGTGCCAGCAGCCCCAGGGGGCGCGATAACACTGAAGCTTTCTTT. Translating it yields CASSPRGRDNTEAFF.

This chain uses TRBV7-8 with TRBJ1-1; TRBD1 matches at 7 bases. V was clipped by 5 bases and J by 8 bases; unmatched bases: 8. The CDR3 covers 13 residues. Germline values: CDR1 SGHVS, CDR2 FQNEAQ. CDR3 protein: CASSLTMDREAFF. CDR3 DNA sequence: TGTGCCAGCAGCCTAACAATGGACAGGGAAGCTTTCTTT.

V is TRBV19 and J is TRBJ2-5; TRBD2 agrees at 12 bases. V lost 5 bases and J lost 5; bases outside the gene matches: 6. The CDR3 runs 15 residues. Germline CDR1 LNHDA, CDR2 SQIVND (reference sequence). CDR3 sequence (DNA): TGTGCCAGTAGTGCGCTAGCGGGGGGGGATGAGACCCAGTACTTC. Amino acids: CASSALAGGDETQYF.

V usage is TRBV19 and J usage is TRBJ2-5; TRBD1 aligns across 7 bases. The germline V gene has CDR1 LNHDA and CDR2 SQIVND (reference sequence). The CDR3 loop spans 13 amino acids. The V and J ends lost 7 bases and 5 bases, in that order; junction bases with no gene match: 7. The chain's CDR3 is CASTRGPRETQYF. CDR3 coding DNA: TGTGCCAGTACGAGGGGGCCGCGTGAGACCCAGTACTTC.

The chain uses TRBV15 and TRBJ2-7; the D is unclear. V shed 2 bases and J shed 0 bases, with 11 bases lying between them. The CDR3 has 15 amino acids. Germline V gene data show CDR1 as LNHNV and CDR2 as YYDKDF (reference sequence). This chain's CDR3 is CATSRQALSSYEQYF. The CDR3, as DNA: TGTGCCACCAGCAGACAGGCCCTTAGCTCCTACGAGCAGTACTTC.

This chain links TRBV5-1 with TRBJ2-5; D is uncertain. The CDR3 is made up of 16 amino acids. Germline V gene lookup returns CDR1 SGHRS and CDR2 YFSETQ. Trimming stripped 0 bases from V and 0 bases from J, with 12 bases between. The CDR3 bases are TGCGCCAGCAGCTTGGGCCTGACTCTTCACCAAGAGACCCAGTACTTC. Encoded protein: CASSLGLTLHQETQYF.

V usage is TRBV3-1 (or the pseudogene TRBV3-2) and J usage is TRBJ1-2; D not resolved. Germline V gene data show CDR1 as LGHDT and CDR2 as YNNKEL (reference sequence). Trimming left V 4 bases short and J 4 bases short, with 13 bases between. The CDR3 totals 14 residues. The CDR3 reads CASSLGRNIYGYTF. The CDR3, as DNA: TGTGCCAGCAGCCTGGGCAGGAATATCTATGGCTACACCTTC.

V usage is TRBV5-1 and J usage is TRBJ2-1, with no clear D. The V gene's germline CDR1 is SGHRS and CDR2 YFSETQ. CDR3 length equals 12 residues. The ends were cut back, 4 bases at V and 6 bases at J, with 8 bases in the middle. The CDR3 here is CASSAEANEQFF. For the CDR3, the DNA is TGCGCCAGCAGCGCCGAAGCCAATGAGCAGTTCTTC.

Here the CDR3 reads CASSFPNRGPNTGELFF. The CDR3 DNA reads TGTGCCAGCAGCTTCCCCAACAGGGGGCCGAACACCGGGGAGCTGTTTTTT. The rearrangement links TRBV5-4 to TRBJ2-2; the match to TRBD1 covers 9 bases. This CDR3 has 17 amino acids. Germline CDR1 and CDR2: SGHNT and YYREEE (reference sequence). Trimming removed 2 bases from V and 0 bases from J; junction bases left unmatched: 5.

The chain links TRBV7-9 to TRBJ2-2; no definite D call. Per the germline V gene, CDR1 is SEHNR and CDR2 is FQNEAQ (reference sequence). V lost 0 bases and J 1 base, leaving 6 bases between the germline ends. This CDR3 contains 15 residues. This CDR3 is CASSLAAGNTGELFF. DNA of the CDR3: TGTGCCAGCAGCTTAGCGGCAGGGAACACCGGGGAGCTGTTTTTT.

This clone has a single count. The V gene is TRBV30, the J gene TRBJ1-2; the D gene is possibly TRBD1 (6 bases). The CDR3 consists of 11 residues. Deletions cut 6 bases from V and 8 bases from J, with 13 bases between. The germline V gene encodes CDR1 GTSNPN and CDR2 SVGIG (reference sequence). This CDR3 is CACTPGAGYTF. CDR3 bases: TGTGCCTGCACACCAGGGGCCGGCTACACCTTC.

This CDR3 is CASSLGGANYGYTF. Here the CDR3 DNA reads TGTGCCAGCAGCTTAGGGGGCGCTAACTATGGCTACACCTTC. The rearrangement joins TRBV7-2 to TRBJ1-2, with D perhaps matching TRBD1 (5 bases). Trimming cost V 1 base and J 0 bases, with 6 bases left between them. This CDR3 has 14 amino acids. Germline CDR1 SGHTA, CDR2 FQGNSA.

The V and J genes are TRBV29-1 and TRBJ2-4, with a possible D match to TRBD2 (6 bases). Trimming removed 1 base from V and 9 bases from J, with 10 bases in between. The CDR3 runs 12 residues. The V gene's germline CDR1 is SQVTM and CDR2 ANQGSEA. The CDR3: CSVEAWGGIQYF. CDR3 coding DNA: TGCAGCGTTGAAGCATGGGGAGGCATTCAGTACTTC. The variable domain in full, completed from reference TRBV29-1 and TRBJ2-4, reads SAVISQKPSRDICQRGTSLTIQCQVDSQVTMMFWYRQQPGQSLTLIATANQGSEATYESGFVIDKFPISRPNLTFSTLTVSNMSPEDSSIYLCSVEAWGGIQYFGAGTRLSVL.

The chain recombines TRBV14 with TRBJ2-7; D perhaps matches TRBD1 (6 bases). Germline assignment: CDR1 SGHDN and CDR2 FVKESK. This CDR3 comprises 11 residues. V was clipped by 5 bases and J by 10 bases, with 12 bases between them. CDR3 sequence: CASSSRDKQYF. The CDR3 nucleotides are TGTGCCAGCAGCTCCCGGGACAAACAGTACTTC. The full variable domain, with the rest looked up from reference TRBV14 and TRBJ2-7, is EAGVTQFPSHSVIEKGQTVTLRCDPISGHDNLYWYRRVMGKEIKFLLHFVKESKQDESGMPNNRFLAERTGGTYSTLKVQPAELEDSGVYFCASSSRDKQYFGPGTRLTVT.

DNA for the CDR3: TGTGCCATCAGTGAGCTTCACAAAGAGAACACTGAAGCTTTCTTT. It encodes CAISELHKENTEAFF. The chain recombines TRBV10-3 with TRBJ1-1; D unclear. The CDR3 is 15 amino acids. Per the germline V gene, CDR1 is ENHRY and CDR2 is SYGVKD. V was shortened by 2 bases and J by 1 base, with 11 bases between the two germline ends.

The chain recombines TRBV19 with TRBJ2-2, with D perhaps matching TRBD1 (5 bases). Between the trimmed V and J ends, which lost 10 bases and 4 bases, there was a span of 16 bases. This CDR3 region has 14 residues. Germline V CDR1 and CDR2: LNHDA, SQIVND (reference sequence). CDR3 in amino acids: CATRGRVGTGELFF. In DNA form, the CDR3 reads TGTGCCACCCGCGGCAGGGTGGGCACCGGGGAGCTGTTTTTT.